The present entry profiles one T cell receptor (beta chain) with its context. This specimen comes from a study of blood T cell repertoires in COVID-19. Overall study: Sources were T cells, B-cell-depleted T cells, or PBMCs; the material itself was cDNA or gDNA.

Germline V gene data show CDR1 as SNHLY and CDR2 as FYNNEI. There are 15 residues in the CDR3. With 4 bases clipped from V and 2 bases from J, the junction kept 5 bases outside the gene matches. In the original analysis: Reference gene primers were amplified, and this amplification served to estimate nucleated cell counts. Assay: immunoSEQ multiplex PCR; the TCRdb copy retains only in-frame clones and omits some. V, J and clone size are those of that table, while D and trimming were read from the DNA. The sample lists roughly 190,000 clones; roughly 83% were seen once. The study drew participants aged about 18 to 95 years from roughly 25 US areas. Participants were placed into cohorts based on the clinical history they reported.

This TCR derives from a woman aged 30 to 39 who had recovered from COVID-19. This chain joins TRBV2 and TRBJ1-2; 9 bases align to TRBD1. The specimen was PBMCs or T cells enriched from blood (not recorded which). CDR3 in DNA: TGTGCCAGCAGTGCCTCAGGACAGGGGAACTATGGCTACACCTTC. It translates to CASSASGQGNYGYTF.